This T cell receptor beta chain was identified during a study of OX40 agonist ivuxolimab in advanced cancers. V lost 0 bases and J 7 bases, leaving 14 bases between the germline ends. The CDR3 spans 14 residues. CDR1 is SGHNT, CDR2 YYREEE, per germline (reference sequence). This table comes from immunoSEQ multiplex PCR, and its TCRdb copy is limited to in-frame clones, with some not included. The sample gives roughly 70,000 clones, 82% of which show up once; about 0.42% is in the top ten. The sequences come from CD4+ or CD8+ T cells sorted from blood, collected in a trial of the OX40 agonist ivuxolimab. V usage is TRBV5-4 and J usage is TRBJ2-7; D not certain. This clonotype was sampled from an adult with an advanced solid tumor such as melanoma, head and neck, liver or kidney cancer. In DNA form, the CDR3 reads TGTGCCAGCAGCTTGGGACAAGTAGTCTTTGAGCAGTACTTC. Translation gives CASSLGQVVFEQYF.